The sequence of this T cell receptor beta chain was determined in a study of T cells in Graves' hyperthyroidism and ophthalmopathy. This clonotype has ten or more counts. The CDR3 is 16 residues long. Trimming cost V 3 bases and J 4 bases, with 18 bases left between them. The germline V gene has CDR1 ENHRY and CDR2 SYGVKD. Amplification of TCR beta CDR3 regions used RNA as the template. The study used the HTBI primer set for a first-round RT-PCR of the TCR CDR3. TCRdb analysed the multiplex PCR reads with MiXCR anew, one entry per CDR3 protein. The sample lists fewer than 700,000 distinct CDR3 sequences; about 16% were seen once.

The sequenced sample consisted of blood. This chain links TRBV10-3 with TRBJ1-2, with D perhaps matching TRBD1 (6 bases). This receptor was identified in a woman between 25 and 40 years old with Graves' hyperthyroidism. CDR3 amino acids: CAISEIGAGDAYGYTF. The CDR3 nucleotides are TGTGCCATCAGTGAAATAGGTGCAGGGGATGCCTATGGCTACACCTTC.